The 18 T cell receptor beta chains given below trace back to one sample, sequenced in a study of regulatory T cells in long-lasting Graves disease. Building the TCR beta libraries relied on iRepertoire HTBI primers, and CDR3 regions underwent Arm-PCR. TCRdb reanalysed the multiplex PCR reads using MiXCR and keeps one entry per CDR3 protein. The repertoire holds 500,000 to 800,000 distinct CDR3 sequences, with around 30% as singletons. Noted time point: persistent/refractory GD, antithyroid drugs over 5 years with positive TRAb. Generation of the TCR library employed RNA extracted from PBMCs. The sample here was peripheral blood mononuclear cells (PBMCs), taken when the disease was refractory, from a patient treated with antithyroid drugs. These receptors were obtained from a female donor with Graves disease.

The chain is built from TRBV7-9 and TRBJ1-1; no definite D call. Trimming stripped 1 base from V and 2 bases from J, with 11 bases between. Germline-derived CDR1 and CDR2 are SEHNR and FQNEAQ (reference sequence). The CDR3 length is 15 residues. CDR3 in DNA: TGTGCCAGCAGCTTAGGGACCCCGGGAAACACTGAAGCTTTCTTT. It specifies CASSLGTPGNTEAFF.

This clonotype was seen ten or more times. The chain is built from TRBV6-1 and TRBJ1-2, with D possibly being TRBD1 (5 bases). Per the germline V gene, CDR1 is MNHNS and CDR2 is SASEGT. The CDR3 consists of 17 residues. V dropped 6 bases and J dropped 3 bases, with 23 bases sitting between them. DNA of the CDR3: TGTGCCAGCAGCCCGCTTGACGGGACGCCGGAAGACTATGGCTACACCTTC. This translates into CASSPLDGTPEDYGYTF.

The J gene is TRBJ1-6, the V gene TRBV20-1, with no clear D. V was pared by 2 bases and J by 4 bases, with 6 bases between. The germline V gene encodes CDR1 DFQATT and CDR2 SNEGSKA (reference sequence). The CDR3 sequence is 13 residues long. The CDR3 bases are TGCAGTGCTAGACTGGGGTATAATTCACCCCTCCACTTT. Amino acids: CSARLGYNSPLHF.

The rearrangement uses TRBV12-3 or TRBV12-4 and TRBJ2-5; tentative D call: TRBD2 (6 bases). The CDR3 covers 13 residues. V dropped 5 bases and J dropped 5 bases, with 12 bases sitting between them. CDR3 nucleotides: TGTGCCAGCAGTCCGGAGGGTGTGGAGACCCAGTACTTC. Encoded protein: CASSPEGVETQYF.

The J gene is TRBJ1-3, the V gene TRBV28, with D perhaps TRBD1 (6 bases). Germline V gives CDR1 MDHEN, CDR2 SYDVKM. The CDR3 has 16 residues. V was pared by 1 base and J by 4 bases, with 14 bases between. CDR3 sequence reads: CASSLSSGAVGNTIYF. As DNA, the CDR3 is TGTGCCAGCAGTTTATCCTCGGGGGCAGTCGGAAACACCATATATTTT.

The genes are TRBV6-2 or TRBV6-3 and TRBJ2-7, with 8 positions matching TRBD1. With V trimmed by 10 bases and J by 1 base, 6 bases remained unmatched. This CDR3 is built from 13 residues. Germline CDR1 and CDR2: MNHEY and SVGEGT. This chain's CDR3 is CATGTGPSYEQYF. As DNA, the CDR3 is TGTGCCACCGGGACAGGCCCGTCCTACGAGCAGTACTTC.

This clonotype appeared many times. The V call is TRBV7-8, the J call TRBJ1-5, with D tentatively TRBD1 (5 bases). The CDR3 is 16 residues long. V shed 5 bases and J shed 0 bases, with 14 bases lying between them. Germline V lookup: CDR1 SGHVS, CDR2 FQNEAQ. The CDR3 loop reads CASSVYRKYSNQPQHF. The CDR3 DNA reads TGTGCCAGCAGCGTCTACAGGAAATATAGCAATCAGCCCCAGCATTTT.

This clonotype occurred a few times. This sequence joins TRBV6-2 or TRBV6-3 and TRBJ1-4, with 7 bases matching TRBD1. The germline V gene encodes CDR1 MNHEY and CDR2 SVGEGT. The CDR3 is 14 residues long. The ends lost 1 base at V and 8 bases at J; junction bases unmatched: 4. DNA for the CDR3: TGTGCCAGCAGTTACTTCCAGGGGGGAGAAAAACTGTTTTTT. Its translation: CASSYFQGGEKLFF.

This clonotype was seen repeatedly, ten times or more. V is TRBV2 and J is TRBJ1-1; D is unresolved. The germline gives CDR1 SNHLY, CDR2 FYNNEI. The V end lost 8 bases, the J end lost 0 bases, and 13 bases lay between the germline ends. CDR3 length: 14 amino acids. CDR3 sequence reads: CASEGHSMNTEAFF. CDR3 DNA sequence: TGTGCCAGCGAAGGCCACTCAATGAACACTGAAGCTTTCTTT.

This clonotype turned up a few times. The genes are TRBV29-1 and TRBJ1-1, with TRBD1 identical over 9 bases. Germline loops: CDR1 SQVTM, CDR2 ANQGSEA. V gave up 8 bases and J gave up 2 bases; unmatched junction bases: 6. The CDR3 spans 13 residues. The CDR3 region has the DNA TGCAGCCACCGGGGACAGGGAAACACTGAAGCTTTCTTT. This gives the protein CSHRGQGNTEAFF.

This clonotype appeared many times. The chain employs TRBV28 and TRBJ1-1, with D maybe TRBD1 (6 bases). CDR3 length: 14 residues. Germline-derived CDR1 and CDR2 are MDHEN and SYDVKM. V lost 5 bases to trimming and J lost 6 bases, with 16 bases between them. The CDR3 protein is CASSPAYRAAEAFF. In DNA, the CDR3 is TGTGCCAGCAGTCCCGCATACAGGGCCGCTGAAGCTTTCTTT.

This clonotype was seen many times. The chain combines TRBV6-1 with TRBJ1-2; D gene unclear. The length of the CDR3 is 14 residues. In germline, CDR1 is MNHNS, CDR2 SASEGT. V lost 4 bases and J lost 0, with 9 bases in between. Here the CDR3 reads CASSAAPTNYGYTF. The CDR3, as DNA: TGTGCCAGCAGTGCAGCACCTACTAACTATGGCTACACCTTC.

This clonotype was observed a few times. In nucleotides, the CDR3 is TGTGCCAGCAGCTTGGGGGGGGAGACTTCAAACTATGGCTACACCTTC. It translates to CASSLGGETSNYGYTF. This rearrangement joins TRBV12-3 or TRBV12-4 to TRBJ1-2, with D tentatively TRBD1 (5 bases). The CDR3 extends over 16 amino acids. Trimming shortened V by 6 bases and J by 2 bases, and 19 bases separated the two germline ends.

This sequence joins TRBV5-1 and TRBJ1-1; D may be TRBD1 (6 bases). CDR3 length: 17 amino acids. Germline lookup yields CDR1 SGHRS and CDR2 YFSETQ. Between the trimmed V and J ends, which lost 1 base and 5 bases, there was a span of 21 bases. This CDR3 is CASSLLATSGVGTEAFF. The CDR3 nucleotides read TGCGCCAGCAGCTTGTTAGCCACGTCAGGGGTTGGGACTGAAGCTTTCTTT.

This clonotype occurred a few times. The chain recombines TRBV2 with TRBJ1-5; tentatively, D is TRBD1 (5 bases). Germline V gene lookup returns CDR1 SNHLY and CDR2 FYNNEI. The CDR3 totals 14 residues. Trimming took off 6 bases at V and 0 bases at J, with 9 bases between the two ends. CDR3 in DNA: TGTGCCAGCAGAGTGGGGCATAGCAATCAGCCCCAGCATTTT. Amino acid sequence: CASRVGHSNQPQHF.

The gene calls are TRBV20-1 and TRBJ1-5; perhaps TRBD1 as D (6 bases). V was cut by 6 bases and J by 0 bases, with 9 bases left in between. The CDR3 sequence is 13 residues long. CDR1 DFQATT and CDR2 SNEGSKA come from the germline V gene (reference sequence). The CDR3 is CSAQDSSNQPQHF. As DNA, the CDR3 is TGCAGTGCGCAGGACAGTAGCAATCAGCCCCAGCATTTT.

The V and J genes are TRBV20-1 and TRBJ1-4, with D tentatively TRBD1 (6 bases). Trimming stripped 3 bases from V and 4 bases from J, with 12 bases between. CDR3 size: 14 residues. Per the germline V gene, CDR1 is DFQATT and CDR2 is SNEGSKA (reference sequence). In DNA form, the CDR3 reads TGCAGTGCTAGCGCCCCGGACAGTAATGAAAAACTGTTTTTT. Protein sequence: CSASAPDSNEKLFF.

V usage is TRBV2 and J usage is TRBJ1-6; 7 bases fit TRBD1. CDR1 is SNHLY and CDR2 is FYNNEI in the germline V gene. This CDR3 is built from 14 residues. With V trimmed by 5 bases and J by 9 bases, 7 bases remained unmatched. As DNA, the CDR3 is TGTGCCAGCAGTTTAGAGACAGGGACTTCACCCCTCCACTTT. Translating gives CASSLETGTSPLHF.